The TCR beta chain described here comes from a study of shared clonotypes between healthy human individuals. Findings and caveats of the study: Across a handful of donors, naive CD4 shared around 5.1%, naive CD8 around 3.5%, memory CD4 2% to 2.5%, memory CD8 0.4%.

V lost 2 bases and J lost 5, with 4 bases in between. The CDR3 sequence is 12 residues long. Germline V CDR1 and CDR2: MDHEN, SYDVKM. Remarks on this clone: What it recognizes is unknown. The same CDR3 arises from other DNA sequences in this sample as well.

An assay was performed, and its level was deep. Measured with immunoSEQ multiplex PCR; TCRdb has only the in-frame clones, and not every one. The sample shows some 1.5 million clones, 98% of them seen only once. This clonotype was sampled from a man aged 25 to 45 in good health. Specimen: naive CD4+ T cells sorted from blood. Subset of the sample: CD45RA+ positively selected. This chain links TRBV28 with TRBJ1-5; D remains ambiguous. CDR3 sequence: CASSLVDQPQHF. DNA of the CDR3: TGTGCCAGCAGTTTAGTCGATCAGCCCCAGCATTTT.